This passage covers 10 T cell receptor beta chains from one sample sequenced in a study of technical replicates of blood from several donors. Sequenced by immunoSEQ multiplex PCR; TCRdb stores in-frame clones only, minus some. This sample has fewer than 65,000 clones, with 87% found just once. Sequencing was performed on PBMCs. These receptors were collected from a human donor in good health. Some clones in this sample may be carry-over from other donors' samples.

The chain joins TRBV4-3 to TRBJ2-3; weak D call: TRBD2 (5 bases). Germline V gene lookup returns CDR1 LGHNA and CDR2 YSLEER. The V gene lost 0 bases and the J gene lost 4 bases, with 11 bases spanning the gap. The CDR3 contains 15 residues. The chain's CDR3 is CASSQDPRDPDTQYF. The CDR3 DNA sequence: TGCGCCAGCAGCCAAGATCCGAGGGATCCAGATACGCAGTATTTT.

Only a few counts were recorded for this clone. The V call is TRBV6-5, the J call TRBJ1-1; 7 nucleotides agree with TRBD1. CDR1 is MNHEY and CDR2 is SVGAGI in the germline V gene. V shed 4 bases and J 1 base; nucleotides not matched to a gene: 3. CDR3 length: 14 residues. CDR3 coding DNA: TGTGCCAGCAGTTCGACAGGGCGGAACACTGAAGCTTTCTTT. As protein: CASSSTGRNTEAFF.

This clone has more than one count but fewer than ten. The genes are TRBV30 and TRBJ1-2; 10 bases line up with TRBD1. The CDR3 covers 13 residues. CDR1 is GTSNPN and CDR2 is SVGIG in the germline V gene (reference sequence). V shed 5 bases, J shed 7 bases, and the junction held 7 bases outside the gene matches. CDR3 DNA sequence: TGTGCCTGGGACAGGGGGCGAGTAACTGGCTACACCTTC. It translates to CAWDRGRVTGYTF.

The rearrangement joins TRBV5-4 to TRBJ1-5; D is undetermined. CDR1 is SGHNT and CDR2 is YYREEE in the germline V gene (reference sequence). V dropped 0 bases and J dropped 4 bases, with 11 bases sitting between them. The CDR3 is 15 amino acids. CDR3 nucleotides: TGTGCCAGCAGCTTGGGAACAGAGAGTAATCAGCCCCAGCATTTT. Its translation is CASSLGTESNQPQHF.

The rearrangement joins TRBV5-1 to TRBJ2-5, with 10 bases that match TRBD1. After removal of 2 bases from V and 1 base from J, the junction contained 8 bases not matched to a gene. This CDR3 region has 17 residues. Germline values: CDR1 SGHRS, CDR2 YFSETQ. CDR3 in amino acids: CASSFQTGTGAQETQYF. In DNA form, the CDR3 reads TGCGCCAGCAGCTTTCAAACCGGGACAGGGGCCCAAGAGACCCAGTACTTC.

This CDR3 reads CASSLASNLNQPQHF. CDR3 coding DNA: TGTGCCAGCAGTCTAGCCAGCAATCTCAATCAGCCCCAGCATTTT. This chain uses TRBV6-6 with TRBJ1-5; no firm D call. The germline V and J ends were trimmed by 5 bases and 3 bases, with 14 bases remaining between them. The V gene's germline CDR1 is MNHNY and CDR2 SVGAGI (reference sequence). This CDR3 is built from 15 residues.

In nucleotides, the CDR3 is TGTGCCAGCAGTGAAGCACCGGGGGACTACGAGCAGTACTTC. Translation: CASSEAPGDYEQYF. The chain joins TRBV2 to TRBJ2-7, with D perhaps matching TRBD2 (6 bases). V lost 0 bases, J lost 3 bases, and 9 bases lay in between. Germline CDR1 reads SNHLY; CDR2 reads FYNNEI. The CDR3 has 14 amino acids.

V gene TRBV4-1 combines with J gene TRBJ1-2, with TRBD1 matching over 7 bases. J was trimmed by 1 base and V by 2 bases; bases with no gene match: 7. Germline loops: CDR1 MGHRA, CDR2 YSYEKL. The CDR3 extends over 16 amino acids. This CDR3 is CASSQTGTDDNYGYTF. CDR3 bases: TGCGCCAGCAGCCAAACCGGGACAGACGATAACTATGGCTACACCTTC.

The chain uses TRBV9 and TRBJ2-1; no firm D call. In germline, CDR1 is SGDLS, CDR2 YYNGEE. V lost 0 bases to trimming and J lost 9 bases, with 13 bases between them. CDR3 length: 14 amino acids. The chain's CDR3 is CASSVASHRGEQFF. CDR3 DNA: TGTGCCAGCAGCGTAGCTAGTCACCGTGGTGAGCAGTTCTTC.

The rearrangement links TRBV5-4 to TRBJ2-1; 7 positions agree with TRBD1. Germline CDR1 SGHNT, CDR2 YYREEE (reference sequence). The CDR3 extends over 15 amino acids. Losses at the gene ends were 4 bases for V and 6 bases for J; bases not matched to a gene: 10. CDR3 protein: CASSQPGQLFNEQFF. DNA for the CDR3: TGTGCCAGCAGCCAACCGGGACAGCTCTTCAATGAGCAGTTCTTC.